This T cell receptor beta chain was captured by sequencing in a study of CD8+ T cells in alopecia areata. Treatment here: oral pan-JAK inhibitor, 5-10 mg twice daily. It was cDNA, reverse transcribed from extracted RNA, that served as the sequencing template. Some clones are missing from TCRdb's copy, which holds only in-frame ones; the method was immunoSEQ multiplex PCR. Here the sample spans about 200,000 clones, 55% to 70% being singletons. V lost 6 bases and J 4 bases, leaving 13 bases between the germline ends. Per the germline V gene, CDR1 is SQVTM and CDR2 is ANQGSEA. This CDR3 comprises 13 residues.

This TCR derives from a human donor with alopecia areata. The material was CD4+ T cells sorted from blood, obtained at week 24, from a patient treated with tofacitinib. The V and J genes are TRBV29-1 and TRBJ2-4, with a possible D match to TRBD2 (6 bases). The DNA of the CDR3 is TGCAGCGTGTGGGGGGAACTAAAAAACATTCAGTACTTC. Encoded protein: CSVWGELKNIQYF.